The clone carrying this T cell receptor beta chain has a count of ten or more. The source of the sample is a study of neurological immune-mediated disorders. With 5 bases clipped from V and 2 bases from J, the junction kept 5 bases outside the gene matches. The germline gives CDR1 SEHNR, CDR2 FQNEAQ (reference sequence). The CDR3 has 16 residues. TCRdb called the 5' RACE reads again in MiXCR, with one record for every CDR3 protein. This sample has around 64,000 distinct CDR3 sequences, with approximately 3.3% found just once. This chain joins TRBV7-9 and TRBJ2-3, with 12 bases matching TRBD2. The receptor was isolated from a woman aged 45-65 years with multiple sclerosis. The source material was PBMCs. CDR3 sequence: CASSAGLAGITDTQYF. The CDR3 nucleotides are TGTGCCAGCAGCGCCGGACTAGCGGGGATCACAGATACGCAGTATTTT.